This TCR beta chain was identified during a study of CD8 T cells in ankylosing spondylitis. This clonotype was seen a few times. With 0 bases removed from V and 7 bases from J, the gap between germline ends came to 14 bases. CDR1 SGHKS and CDR2 YYEKEE come from the germline V gene (reference sequence). The CDR3 has 15 amino acids. One entry per CDR3 protein results from TCRdb running MiXCR on the 5' RACE reads. The repertoire consists of under 250,000 distinct CDR3 sequences, with about 10% occurring once and the leading ten covering roughly 2.5%. The source material was blood, either unsorted or a sorted T cell fraction (not recorded which). The chain carries TRBV5-5 and TRBJ1-5; D is uncertain. The TCR originated in a male donor with ankylosing spondylitis or in good health (not recorded which). This chain's CDR3 is CASSLEGSFRQPQHF. The CDR3 DNA is TGTGCCAGCAGCTTGGAGGGAAGTTTCCGACAGCCCCAGCATTTT.